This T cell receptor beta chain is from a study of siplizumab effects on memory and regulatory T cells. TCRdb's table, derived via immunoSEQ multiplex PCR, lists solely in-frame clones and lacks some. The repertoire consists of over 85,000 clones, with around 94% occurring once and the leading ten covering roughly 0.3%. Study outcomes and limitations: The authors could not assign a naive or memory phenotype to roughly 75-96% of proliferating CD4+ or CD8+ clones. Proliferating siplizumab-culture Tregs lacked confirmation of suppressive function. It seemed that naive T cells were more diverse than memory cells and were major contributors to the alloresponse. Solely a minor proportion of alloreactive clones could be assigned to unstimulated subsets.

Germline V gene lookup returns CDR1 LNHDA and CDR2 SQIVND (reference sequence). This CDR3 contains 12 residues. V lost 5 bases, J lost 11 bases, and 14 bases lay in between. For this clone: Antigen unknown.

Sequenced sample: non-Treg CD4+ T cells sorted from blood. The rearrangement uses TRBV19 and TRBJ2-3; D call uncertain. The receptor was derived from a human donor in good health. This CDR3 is CASSRAPAVQYF. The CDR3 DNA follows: TGTGCCAGTAGTCGGGCCCCGGCTGTGCAGTATTTT.